The 32 T cell receptor beta chains reported below all come from one sample, sequenced in a study of cytomegalovirus exposure and HLA in healthy donors. 60 Vbeta and 13 Jbeta primers were used in PCR. Produced via immunoSEQ multiplex PCR; TCRdb's table is partial and in-frame only. The sample shows 150,000 to 200,000 clones, about four fifths of them seen only once. The material sequenced was PBMCs. Source of these receptors: a woman aged 50 to 60 in good health and CMV-seropositive.

The rearrangement joins TRBV30 to TRBJ1-3, with no clear D. This CDR3 comprises 13 residues. V was shortened by 0 bases and J by 8 bases, with 11 bases between the two germline ends. Germline V gives CDR1 GTSNPN, CDR2 SVGIG (reference sequence). CDR3 in amino acids: CAWSVTRSDTIYF. The CDR3 DNA sequence: TGTGCCTGGAGTGTAACCCGGAGTGACACCATATATTTT.

The chain recombines TRBV18 with TRBJ2-1; D is perhaps TRBD2 (5 bases). Per germline, CDR1 KGHSH and CDR2 LQKENI. This CDR3 has 14 amino acids. The ends were cut back, 3 bases at V and 4 bases at J, with 10 bases in the middle. As DNA, the CDR3 is TGTGCCAGCTCACCTCGGGGAGTATACAATGAGCAGTTCTTC. Translation: CASSPRGVYNEQFF.

The chain links TRBV5-1 to TRBJ2-7, with 8 bases aligning to TRBD1. Germline V CDR1 and CDR2: SGHRS, YFSETQ. The length of the CDR3 is 15 residues. V dropped 7 bases and J dropped 2; count of bases not matched to a gene: 11. CDR3 sequence reads: CASRLYGQGAYEQYF. The CDR3 region has the DNA TGCGCCAGCCGGCTCTATGGACAGGGCGCCTACGAGCAGTACTTC.

The chain combines TRBV11-2 with TRBJ2-2; 7 nucleotides align to TRBD1. CDR1 is SGHAT and CDR2 is FQNNGV in the germline V gene. V shed 3 bases and J 3 bases; nucleotides not matched to a gene: 4. The length of the CDR3 is 15 residues. CDR3 region: CASSFRQGYTGELFF. In DNA form, the CDR3 reads TGTGCCAGCAGCTTCCGACAGGGATACACCGGGGAGCTGTTTTTT.

V gene TRBV18 combines with J gene TRBJ1-1; 12 nucleotides align to TRBD1. This CDR3 spans 16 amino acids. Germline values: CDR1 KGHSH, CDR2 LQKENI. V shed 8 bases, J shed 5 bases, and the junction held 12 bases outside the gene matches. The CDR3 DNA reads as TGTGCCAGCCGTCCGGGACAGGGGGCATTAGGGACTGAAGCTTTCTTT. Amino acid sequence: CASRPGQGALGTEAFF.

This clone was observed a single time. The V gene is TRBV28, the J gene TRBJ1-2; D call uncertain. The CDR3 length is 17 residues. V was pared by 5 bases and J by 1 base, with 20 bases between. The germline gives CDR1 MDHEN, CDR2 SYDVKM. CDR3 residues: CASSPPLGRRDNYGYTF. CDR3 nucleotide sequence: TGTGCCAGCAGTCCGCCGCTCGGGCGGAGGGATAACTATGGCTACACCTTC.

Regarding this clone: A junction end diverges from the germline sequence, so it may reflect a read error. The rearrangement links TRBV7-9 to TRBJ1-6; TRBD1 matches at 7 bases. Germline V gives CDR1 SEHNR, CDR2 FQNEAQ (reference sequence). The CDR3 contains 15 residues. Written as DNA, the CDR3 is TGTTCCAGCAGGGCCCCGGGACAGAATAATTCACCTCTCCACTTT. It is translated as CSSRAPGQNNSPLHF.

The V and J genes are TRBV6-4 and TRBJ1-1, with a tentative D call TRBD1 (6 bases). Trimming shortened V by 4 bases and J by 6 bases, and 12 bases separated the two germline ends. From germline, CDR1 is MRHNA and CDR2 SNTAGT. CDR3 length equals 13 residues. The CDR3 bases are TGTGCCAGCAGTGTAGGGGGGGATGCTGAAGCTTTCTTT. It encodes CASSVGGDAEAFF.

This clone appeared a few times. The V call is TRBV14, the J call TRBJ1-6; D gene ambiguous. Germline V gene lookup returns CDR1 SGHDN and CDR2 FVKESK. The CDR3 is 14 amino acids. Trimming took 1 base from V and 8 from J, leaving 9 bases between them. The CDR3 loop reads CASSQGAGYSPLHF. CDR3 nucleotide sequence: TGTGCCAGCAGCCAAGGGGCGGGGTATTCACCCCTCCACTTT. The whole variable domain, filled in from reference TRBV14 and TRBJ1-6, reads EAGVTQFPSHSVIEKGQTVTLRCDPISGHDNLYWYRRVMGKEIKFLLHFVKESKQDESGMPNNRFLAERTGGTYSTLKVQPAELEDSGVYFCASSQGAGYSPLHFGNGTRLTVT.

Note on this clone: The same CDR3 is also encoded by other DNA sequences in this sample. Here the CDR3 DNA reads TGTGCCAGCAGTTTACAGGGGAATTCACCCCTCCACTTT. This translates into CASSLQGNSPLHF. The J gene is TRBJ1-6, the V gene TRBV27; TRBD1 might be the D (6 bases). CDR1 MNHEY and CDR2 SMNVEV come from the germline V gene (reference sequence). CDR3 length equals 13 residues. Trimming removed 2 bases from V and 7 bases from J, with 6 bases in between.

The chain carries TRBV4-1 and TRBJ2-5; D remains unclear. Gene TRBJ2-7 matches the end of the DNA better, so the J call may be wrong. The CDR3 has 14 residues. Germline V gives CDR1 MGHRA, CDR2 YSYEKL. Written as DNA, the CDR3 is TGCGCCAGCAGCCAAGAAATTTGGGACTACGAGCAGTACTTC. Translated: CASSQEIWDYEQYF.

This rearrangement joins TRBV27 to TRBJ2-1; TRBD2 matches at 8 bases. The germline V gene encodes CDR1 MNHEY and CDR2 SMNVEV (reference sequence). J gave up 8 bases and V 5 bases, and 17 bases lay outside the gene matches. The CDR3 totals 17 residues. The CDR3 DNA follows: TGTGCCAGCAGTCCCCAACTGGGGACTAGGATTTCGGATGAGCAGTTCTTC. Translating it yields CASSPQLGTRISDEQFF.

V is TRBV7-3 and J is TRBJ2-2; maybe TRBD2 (5 bases). The V and J ends lost 5 bases and 4 bases respectively, with 14 bases between them. Per the germline V gene, CDR1 is SGHTA and CDR2 is FQGTGA. The CDR3 is made up of 15 amino acids. The CDR3 reads CASSDRVAGTGELFF. CDR3 sequence (DNA): TGTGCCAGCAGCGACCGGGTCGCGGGCACCGGGGAGCTGTTTTTT.

The chain uses TRBV6-6 and TRBJ2-7; 12 nucleotides align to TRBD1. The CDR3 totals 16 residues. Germline loops: CDR1 MNHNY, CDR2 SVGAGI (reference sequence). V trimming: 2 bases; J trimming: 3 bases; junction bases outside the gene matches: 5. CDR3 DNA sequence: TGTGCCAGCAGTTACATGGGACAGGGGGCCGTCTACGAGCAGTACTTC. Its protein product is CASSYMGQGAVYEQYF.

The chain combines TRBV7-9 with TRBJ2-3, with 8 bases fitting TRBD1. V gave up 5 bases and J gave up 0 bases; unmatched junction bases: 7. Germline lookup yields CDR1 SEHNR and CDR2 FQNEAQ (reference sequence). This CDR3 contains 16 residues. The CDR3 here is CASSATGAFSTDTQYF. The CDR3 DNA reads TGTGCCAGCAGCGCGACAGGGGCCTTCAGCACAGATACGCAGTATTTT.

The chain couples TRBV9 to TRBJ1-6; D gene ambiguous. Per the germline V gene, CDR1 is SGDLS and CDR2 is YYNGEE. The CDR3 is 18 amino acids. Trimming took 3 bases from V and 6 from J, leaving 22 bases between them. CDR3 coding DNA: TGTGCCAGCAGCGCATTCGACCCGGGAAGGATCCTTAATTCACCCCTCCACTTT. This sequence encodes CASSAFDPGRILNSPLHF.

J is TRBJ1-3 and V is TRBV4-2; tentative D call: TRBD1 (5 bases). V lost 1 base and J lost 8, with 18 bases in between. CDR1 is LGHNA and CDR2 is YNFKEQ in the germline V gene. This CDR3 is built from 16 residues. CDR3 in DNA: TGTGCCAGCAGCCAAGGATCCGTAGGGGCCATTGACACCATATATTTT. It encodes CASSQGSVGAIDTIYF.

CDR3 in amino acids: CASSVKSDTEAFF. In DNA form, the CDR3 reads TGTGCCAGCAGCGTAAAGTCGGACACTGAAGCTTTCTTT. V and J are TRBV9 and TRBJ1-1; D remains unclear. Per germline, CDR1 SGDLS and CDR2 YYNGEE. The CDR3 runs to 13 residues. Trimming pared 1 base from V and 3 bases from J, leaving 7 bases between.

The V gene is TRBV7-9, the J gene TRBJ1-5; no clear D gene. V gave up 5 bases and J gave up 3 bases, with 14 bases separating them. The CDR3 consists of 15 residues. Germline V gene sequence: CDR1 SEHNR, CDR2 FQNEAQ (reference sequence). The CDR3 spells CASSPAEVINQPQHF. The CDR3 DNA is TGTGCCAGCAGCCCCGCAGAGGTTATCAATCAGCCCCAGCATTTT. Full variable domain (missing parts from reference TRBV7-9 and TRBJ1-5): DTGVSQNPRHKITKRGQNVTFRCDPISEHNRLYWYRQTLGQGPEFLTYFQNEAQLEKSRLLSDRFSAERPKGSFSTLEIQRTEQGDSAMYLCASSPAEVINQPQHFGDGTRLSIL.

This clone was seen a handful of times. The chain combines TRBV6-5 with TRBJ1-1; D might be TRBD1 (6 bases). Germline V gene data show CDR1 as MNHEY and CDR2 as SVGAGI. This CDR3 region has 13 residues. The V end was cut by 7 bases, the J end by 6 bases, with 15 bases between. The CDR3 DNA reads as TGTGCCAGCACCTACCAGGGGAGCGCTGAAGCTTTCTTT. Translating gives CASTYQGSAEAFF.

This clone was recorded only once. The rearrangement joins TRBV28 to TRBJ1-2; TRBD1 agrees at 7 bases. Per the germline V gene, CDR1 is MDHEN and CDR2 is SYDVKM. J lost 8 bases, V lost 5 bases, and 17 bases had no gene match. The CDR3 has 16 residues. CDR3: CASSLGGAAPKGGYTF. Written as DNA, the CDR3 is TGTGCCAGCAGTCTAGGGGGCGCCGCTCCCAAGGGGGGCTACACCTTC.

This chain connects TRBV7-6 to TRBJ2-1, with unresolved D. The germline V and J ends were trimmed by 4 bases and 4 bases, with 8 bases remaining between them. The CDR3 totals 13 residues. Per germline, CDR1 SGHVS and CDR2 FNYEAQ. The CDR3 region is CASSSFRYNEQFF. The CDR3 nucleotides are TGTGCCAGCAGCTCCTTCCGGTACAATGAGCAGTTCTTC.

The chain carries TRBV7-6 and TRBJ2-7; 7 nucleotides align to TRBD1. The CDR3 is made up of 15 amino acids. Germline trimming cut 5 bases from V and 9 bases from J; bases unmatched to any gene: 16. The germline CDR1 and CDR2 sequences are SGHVS and FNYEAQ. The CDR3 here is CASSPRDSWTYWQYF. The CDR3 DNA is TGTGCCAGCAGCCCCAGGGACAGCTGGACGTACTGGCAGTACTTC.

The chain is built from TRBV6-6 and TRBJ1-1; a weak D match, TRBD1 (5 bases). The CDR3 totals 16 residues. Germline V gives CDR1 MNHNY, CDR2 SVGAGI (reference sequence). V lost 2 bases and J 3 bases, leaving 16 bases between the germline ends. The CDR3 region is CASSYPFGGVDTEAFF. Written as DNA, the CDR3 is TGTGCCAGCAGTTACCCCTTCGGAGGGGTGGACACTGAAGCTTTCTTT.

The J gene is TRBJ1-4, the V gene TRBV7-6; 8 bases fit TRBD1. The CDR3 consists of 15 residues. Germline lookup yields CDR1 SGHVS and CDR2 FNYEAQ. Trimming at V came to 5 bases and at J to 3 bases, leaving 5 bases not matched to a gene. In DNA, the CDR3 is TGTGCCAGCAGCGTCACAGGGGGGCCTAATGAAAAACTGTTTTTT. Translated: CASSVTGGPNEKLFF.

The chain is built from TRBV9 and TRBJ2-1, with TRBD1 identical over 7 bases. The V gene's germline CDR1 is SGDLS and CDR2 YYNGEE. This CDR3 spans 14 amino acids. Trimming removed 3 bases from V and 9 bases from J; junction bases left unmatched: 9. The CDR3 nucleotides are TGTGCCAGCAGCGAGGTGACAGGGCCTTTTGAGCAGTTCTTC. Protein product: CASSEVTGPFEQFF.

This clone was seen a handful of times. The V gene is TRBV6-5, the J gene TRBJ1-1; D gene unclear. Germline V CDR1 and CDR2: MNHEY, SVGAGI. There are 13 residues in the CDR3. V was cut by 6 bases and J by 0 bases, with 8 bases left in between. CDR3 loop: CASRSSMNTEAFF. In DNA form, the CDR3 reads TGTGCCAGCAGAAGCTCCATGAACACTGAAGCTTTCTTT.

The chain has TRBV5-6 and TRBJ1-1; no clear D. From germline, CDR1 is SGHDT and CDR2 YYEEEE. The CDR3 covers 14 residues. With 1 base removed from V and 10 bases from J, the gap between germline ends came to 17 bases. The CDR3 DNA reads as TGTGCCAGCAGCTTGATTGGGCAGGACTGGGGAGCTTTCTTT. Encoded protein: CASSLIGQDWGAFF.

CDR3 residues: CASSGSPPGQGQSGNTIYF. CDR3 nucleotides: TGTGCCAGCAGCGGCTCCCCTCCGGGACAGGGACAGTCTGGAAACACCATATATTTT. The V and J genes are TRBV9 and TRBJ1-3; 9 bases align to TRBD1. CDR1 and CDR2 from the germline V gene are SGDLS and YYNGEE. The CDR3 totals 19 residues. The V gene end was trimmed by 3 bases and the J gene end by 1 base; junction bases not matched to a gene: 14.

This chain connects TRBV18 to TRBJ1-1; 8 bases are a match to TRBD1. The CDR3 is made up of 13 amino acids. Per the germline V gene, CDR1 is KGHSH and CDR2 is LQKENI. The ends lost 5 bases at V and 2 bases at J; junction bases unmatched: 1. This chain's CDR3 is CASSGQGNTEAFF. In DNA, the CDR3 is TGTGCCAGCTCAGGACAGGGTAACACTGAAGCTTTCTTT.

This clone was picked up a small number of times. J is TRBJ1-4 and V is TRBV18; 8 bases fit TRBD1. V dropped 4 bases and J dropped 5; count of bases not matched to a gene: 12. The CDR3 consists of 17 residues. Germline CDR1 KGHSH, CDR2 LQKENI. CDR3 protein: CASSLVPGTGENEKLFF. The CDR3 DNA is TGTGCCAGCTCACTCGTGCCAGGGACAGGCGAAAATGAAAAACTGTTTTTT.

The J gene is TRBJ1-2, the V gene TRBV7-8; D uncertain. V was pared by 3 bases and J by 4 bases, with 9 bases between. Germline V gene lookup returns CDR1 SGHVS and CDR2 FQNEAQ. CDR3 length: 13 amino acids. The DNA for the CDR3 is TGTGCCAGCAGCTTCCGGGGAGGCTATGGCTACACCTTC. It is translated as CASSFRGGYGYTF.